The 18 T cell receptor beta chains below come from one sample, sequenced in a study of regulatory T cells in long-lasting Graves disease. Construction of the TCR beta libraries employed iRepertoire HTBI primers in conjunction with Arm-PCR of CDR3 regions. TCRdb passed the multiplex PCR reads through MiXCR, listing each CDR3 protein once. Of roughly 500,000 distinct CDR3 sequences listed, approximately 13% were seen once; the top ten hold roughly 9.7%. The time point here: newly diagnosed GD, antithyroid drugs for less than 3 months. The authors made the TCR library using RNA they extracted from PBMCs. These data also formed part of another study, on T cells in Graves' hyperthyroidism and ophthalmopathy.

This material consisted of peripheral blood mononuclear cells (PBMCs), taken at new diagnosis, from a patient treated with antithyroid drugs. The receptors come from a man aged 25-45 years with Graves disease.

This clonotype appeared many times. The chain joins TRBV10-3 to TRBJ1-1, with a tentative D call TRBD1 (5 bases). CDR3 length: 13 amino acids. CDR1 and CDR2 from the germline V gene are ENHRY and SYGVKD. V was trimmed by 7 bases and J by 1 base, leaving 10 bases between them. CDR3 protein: CAIKDRENTEAFF. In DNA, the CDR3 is TGTGCCATCAAAGACAGAGAGAACACTGAAGCTTTCTTT.

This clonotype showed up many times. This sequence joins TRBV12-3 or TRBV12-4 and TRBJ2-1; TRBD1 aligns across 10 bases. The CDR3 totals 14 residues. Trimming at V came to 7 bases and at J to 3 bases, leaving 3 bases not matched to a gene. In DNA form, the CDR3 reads TGTGCCAGCAACCGGGACAGGGGCTACAATGAGCAGTTCTTC. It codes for CASNRDRGYNEQFF.

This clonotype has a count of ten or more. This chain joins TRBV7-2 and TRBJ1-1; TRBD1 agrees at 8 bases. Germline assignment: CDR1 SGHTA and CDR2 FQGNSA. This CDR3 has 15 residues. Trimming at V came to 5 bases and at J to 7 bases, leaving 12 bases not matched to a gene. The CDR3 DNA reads TGTGCCAGCAGCCGCCAACGACAGGGGATCTTTGAAGCTTTCTTT. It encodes CASSRQRQGIFEAFF.

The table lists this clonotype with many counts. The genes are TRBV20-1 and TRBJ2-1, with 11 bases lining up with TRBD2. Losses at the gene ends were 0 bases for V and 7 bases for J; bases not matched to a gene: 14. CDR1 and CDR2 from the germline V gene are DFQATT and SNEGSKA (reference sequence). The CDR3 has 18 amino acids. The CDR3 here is CSARDPSLLAGARNEQFF. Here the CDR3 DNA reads TGCAGTGCTAGAGATCCCTCCCTACTAGCGGGAGCTAGGAATGAGCAGTTCTTC.

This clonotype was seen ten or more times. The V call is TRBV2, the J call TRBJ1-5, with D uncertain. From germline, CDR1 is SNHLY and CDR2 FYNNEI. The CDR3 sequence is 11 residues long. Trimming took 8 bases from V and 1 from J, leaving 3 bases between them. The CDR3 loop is CASASNQPQHF. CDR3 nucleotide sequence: TGTGCCAGCGCGAGCAATCAGCCCCAGCATTTT.

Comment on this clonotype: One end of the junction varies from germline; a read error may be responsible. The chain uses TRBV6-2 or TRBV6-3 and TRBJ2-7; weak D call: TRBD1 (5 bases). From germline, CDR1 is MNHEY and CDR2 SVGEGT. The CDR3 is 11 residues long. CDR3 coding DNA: TGCGAAGGAACAGGATCTAACACGCAGTACTTC. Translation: CEGTGSNTQYF.

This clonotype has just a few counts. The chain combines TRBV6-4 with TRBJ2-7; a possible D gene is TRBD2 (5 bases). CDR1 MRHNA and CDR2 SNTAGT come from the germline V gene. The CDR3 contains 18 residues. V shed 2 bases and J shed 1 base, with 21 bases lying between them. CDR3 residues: CASSDSYLPGSPSYEQYF. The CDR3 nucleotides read TGTGCCAGCAGTGACAGCTATCTTCCGGGATCGCCTTCCTACGAGCAGTACTTC.

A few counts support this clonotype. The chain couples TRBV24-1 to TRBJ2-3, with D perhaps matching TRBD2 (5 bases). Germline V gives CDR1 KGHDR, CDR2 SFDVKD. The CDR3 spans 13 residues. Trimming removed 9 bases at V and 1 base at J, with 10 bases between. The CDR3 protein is CATEGSGTDTQYF. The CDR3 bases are TGTGCCACCGAAGGTAGCGGCACAGATACGCAGTATTTT.

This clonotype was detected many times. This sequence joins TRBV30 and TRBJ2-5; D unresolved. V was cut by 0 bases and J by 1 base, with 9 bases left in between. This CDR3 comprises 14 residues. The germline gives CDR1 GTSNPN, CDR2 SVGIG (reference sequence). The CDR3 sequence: CAWSVMASQETQYF. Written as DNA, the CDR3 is TGTGCCTGGAGTGTAATGGCCAGCCAAGAGACCCAGTACTTC.

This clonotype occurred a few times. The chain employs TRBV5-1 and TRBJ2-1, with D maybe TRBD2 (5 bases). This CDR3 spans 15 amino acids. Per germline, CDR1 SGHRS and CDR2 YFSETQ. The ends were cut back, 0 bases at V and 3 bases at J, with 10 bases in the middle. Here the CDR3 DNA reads TGCGCCAGCAGCTTGGCCGCGGACTTCTACAATGAGCAGTTCTTC. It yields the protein CASSLAADFYNEQFF.

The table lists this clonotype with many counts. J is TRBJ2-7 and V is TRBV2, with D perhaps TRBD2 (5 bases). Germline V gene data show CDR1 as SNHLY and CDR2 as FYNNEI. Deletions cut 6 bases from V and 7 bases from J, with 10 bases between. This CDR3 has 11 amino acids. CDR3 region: CASRTTREQYF. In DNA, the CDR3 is TGTGCCAGCAGGACTACGCGAGAGCAGTACTTC.

The CDR3 sequence: CASQGAISTGELFF. The CDR3 DNA reads as TGTGCCAGCCAGGGTGCGATATCCACCGGGGAGCTGTTTTTT. This chain links TRBV3-1 with TRBJ2-2, with a possible D match to TRBD1 (5 bases). Trimming removed 8 bases from V and 4 bases from J, with 14 bases in between. The CDR3 is 14 amino acids. The V gene's germline CDR1 is LGHDT and CDR2 YNNKEL (reference sequence). The full variable domain, with the rest looked up from reference TRBV3-1 and TRBJ2-2, is DTAVSQTPKYLVTQMGNDKSIKCEQNLGHDTMYWYKQDSKKFLKIMFSYNNKELIINETVPNRFSPKSPDKAHLNLHINSLELGDSAVYFCASQGAISTGELFFGEGSRLTVL.

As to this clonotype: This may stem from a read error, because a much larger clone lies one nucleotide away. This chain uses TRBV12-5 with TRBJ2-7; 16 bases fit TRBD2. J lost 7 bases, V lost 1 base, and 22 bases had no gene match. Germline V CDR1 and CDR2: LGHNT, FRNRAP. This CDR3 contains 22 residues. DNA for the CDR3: TGTGCTAGTGGTTTGGGACGGGGCGAGGGACTAGCGGGAGGGCCAAGGTACAATGAGCAGTACTTC. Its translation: CASGLGRGEGLAGGPRYNEQYF.

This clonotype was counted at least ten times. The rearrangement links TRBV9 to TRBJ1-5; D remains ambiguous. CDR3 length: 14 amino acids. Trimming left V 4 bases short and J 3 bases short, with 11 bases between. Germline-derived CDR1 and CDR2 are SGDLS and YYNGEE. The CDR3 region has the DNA TGTGCCAGCAGCAACGGGCCATCCAATCAGCCCCAGCATTTT. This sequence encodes CASSNGPSNQPQHF.

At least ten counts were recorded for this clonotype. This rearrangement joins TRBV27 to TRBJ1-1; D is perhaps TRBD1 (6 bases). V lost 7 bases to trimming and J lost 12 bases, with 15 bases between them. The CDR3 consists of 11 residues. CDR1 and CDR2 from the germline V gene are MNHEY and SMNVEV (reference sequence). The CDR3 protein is CASTRGPESFF. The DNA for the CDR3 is TGTGCCAGCACTCGGGGGCCCGAATCTTTCTTT.

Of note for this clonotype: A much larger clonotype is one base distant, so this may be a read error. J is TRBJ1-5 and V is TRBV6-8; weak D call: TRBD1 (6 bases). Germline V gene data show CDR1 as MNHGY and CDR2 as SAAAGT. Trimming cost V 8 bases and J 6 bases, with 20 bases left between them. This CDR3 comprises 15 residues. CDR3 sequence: CASRPFGQGSQPQHF. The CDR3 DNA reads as TGTGCCAGCCGTCCATTCGGGCAGGGGAGTCAGCCCCAGCATTTT.

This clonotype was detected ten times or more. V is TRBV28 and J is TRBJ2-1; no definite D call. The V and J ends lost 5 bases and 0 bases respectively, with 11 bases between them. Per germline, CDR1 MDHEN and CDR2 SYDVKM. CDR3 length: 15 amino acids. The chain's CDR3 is CASSQLESSYNEQFF. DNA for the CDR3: TGTGCCAGCAGTCAGCTAGAGAGCTCCTACAATGAGCAGTTCTTC.

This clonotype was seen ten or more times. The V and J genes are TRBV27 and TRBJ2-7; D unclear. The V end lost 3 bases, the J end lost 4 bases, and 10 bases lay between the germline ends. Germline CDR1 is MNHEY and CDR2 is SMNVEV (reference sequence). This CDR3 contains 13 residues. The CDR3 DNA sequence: TGTGCCAGCAGTTTCACCCCCGGGTACGAGCAGTACTTC. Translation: CASSFTPGYEQYF.